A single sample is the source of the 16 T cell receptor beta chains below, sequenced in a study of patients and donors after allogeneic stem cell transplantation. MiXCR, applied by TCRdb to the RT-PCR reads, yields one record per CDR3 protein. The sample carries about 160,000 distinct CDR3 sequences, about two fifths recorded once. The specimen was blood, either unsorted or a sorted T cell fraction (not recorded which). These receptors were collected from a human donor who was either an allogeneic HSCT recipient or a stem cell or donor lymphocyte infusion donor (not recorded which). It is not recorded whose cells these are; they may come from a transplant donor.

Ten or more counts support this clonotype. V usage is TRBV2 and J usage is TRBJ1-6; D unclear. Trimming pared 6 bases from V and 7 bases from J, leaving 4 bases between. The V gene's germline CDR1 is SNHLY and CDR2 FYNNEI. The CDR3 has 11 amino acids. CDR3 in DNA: TGTGCCAGCAGGCTGAATTCACCCCTCCACTTT. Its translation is CASRLNSPLHF.

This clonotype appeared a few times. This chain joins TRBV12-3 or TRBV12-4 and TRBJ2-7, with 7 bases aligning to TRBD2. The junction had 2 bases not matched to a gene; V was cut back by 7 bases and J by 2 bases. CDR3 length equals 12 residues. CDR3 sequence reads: CASMGGTYEQYF. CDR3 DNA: TGTGCCAGCATGGGAGGGACCTACGAGCAGTACTTC.

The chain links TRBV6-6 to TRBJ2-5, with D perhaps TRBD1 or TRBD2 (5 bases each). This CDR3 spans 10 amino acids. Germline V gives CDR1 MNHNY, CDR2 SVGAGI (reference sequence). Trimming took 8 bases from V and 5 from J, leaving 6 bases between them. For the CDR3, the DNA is TGTGCCAGCGAGGGGGAGACCCAGTACTTC. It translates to CASEGETQYF.

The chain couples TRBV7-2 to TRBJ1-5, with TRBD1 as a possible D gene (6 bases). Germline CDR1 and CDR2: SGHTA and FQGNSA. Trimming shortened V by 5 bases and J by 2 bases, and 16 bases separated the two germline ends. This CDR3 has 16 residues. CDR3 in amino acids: CASSLSGGAGNQPQHF. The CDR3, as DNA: TGTGCCAGCAGCCTAAGCGGGGGCGCGGGCAATCAGCCCCAGCATTTT.

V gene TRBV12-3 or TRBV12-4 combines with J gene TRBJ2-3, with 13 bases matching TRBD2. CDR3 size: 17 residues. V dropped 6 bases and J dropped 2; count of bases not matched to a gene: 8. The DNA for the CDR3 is TGTGCCAGCAGCGGGGGACTAGCGGGGTCGCACACAGATACGCAGTATTTT. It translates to CASSGGLAGSHTDTQYF.

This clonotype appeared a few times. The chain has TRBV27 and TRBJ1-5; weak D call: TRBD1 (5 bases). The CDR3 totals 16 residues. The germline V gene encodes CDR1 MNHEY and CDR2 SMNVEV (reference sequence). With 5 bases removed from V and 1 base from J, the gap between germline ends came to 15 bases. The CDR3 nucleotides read TGTGCCAGCAGTCTAACCGGGACTCTAAGCAATCAGCCCCAGCATTTT. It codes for CASSLTGTLSNQPQHF.

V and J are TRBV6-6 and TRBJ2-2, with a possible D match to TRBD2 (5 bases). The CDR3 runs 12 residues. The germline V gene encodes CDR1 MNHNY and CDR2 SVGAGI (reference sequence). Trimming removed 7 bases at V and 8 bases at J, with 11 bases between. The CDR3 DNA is TGTGCCAGCACTTTCGGGGTAGGGGAGCTGTTTTTT. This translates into CASTFGVGELFF.

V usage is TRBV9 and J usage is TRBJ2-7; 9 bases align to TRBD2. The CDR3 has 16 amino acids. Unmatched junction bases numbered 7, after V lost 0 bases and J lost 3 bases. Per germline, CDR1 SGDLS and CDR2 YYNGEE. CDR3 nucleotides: TGTGCCAGCAGCGTAGGGACTAGCGTTTGGTTCTACGAGCAGTACTTC. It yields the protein CASSVGTSVWFYEQYF.

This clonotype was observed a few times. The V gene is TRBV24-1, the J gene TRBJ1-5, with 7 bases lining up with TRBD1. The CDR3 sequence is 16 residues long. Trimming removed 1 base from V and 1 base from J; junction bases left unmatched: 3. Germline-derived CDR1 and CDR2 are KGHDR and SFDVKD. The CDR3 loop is CATSDLPGGSNQPQHF. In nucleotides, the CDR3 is TGTGCCACCAGTGATTTACCAGGGGGGAGCAATCAGCCCCAGCATTTT.

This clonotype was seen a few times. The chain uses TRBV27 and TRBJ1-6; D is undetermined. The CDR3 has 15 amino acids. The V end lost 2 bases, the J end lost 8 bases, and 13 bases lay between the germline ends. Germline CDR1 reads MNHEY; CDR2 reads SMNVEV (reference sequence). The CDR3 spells CASSLTLPRYSPLHF. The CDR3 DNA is TGTGCCAGCAGTTTAACTCTCCCCCGATATTCACCCCTCCACTTT.

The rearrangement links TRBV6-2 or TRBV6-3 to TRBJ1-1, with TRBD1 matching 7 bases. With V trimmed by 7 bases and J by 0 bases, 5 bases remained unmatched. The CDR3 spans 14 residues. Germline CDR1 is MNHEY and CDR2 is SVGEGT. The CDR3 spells CASKLGGLNTEAFF. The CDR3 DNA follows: TGTGCCAGCAAACTAGGGGGCTTGAACACTGAAGCTTTCTTT.

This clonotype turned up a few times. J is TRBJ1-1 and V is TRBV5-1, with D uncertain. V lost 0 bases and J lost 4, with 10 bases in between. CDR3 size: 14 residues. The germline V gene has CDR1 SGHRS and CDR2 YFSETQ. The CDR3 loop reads CASSLDGSRTEAFF. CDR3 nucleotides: TGCGCCAGCAGCTTGGATGGGAGTCGCACTGAAGCTTTCTTT.

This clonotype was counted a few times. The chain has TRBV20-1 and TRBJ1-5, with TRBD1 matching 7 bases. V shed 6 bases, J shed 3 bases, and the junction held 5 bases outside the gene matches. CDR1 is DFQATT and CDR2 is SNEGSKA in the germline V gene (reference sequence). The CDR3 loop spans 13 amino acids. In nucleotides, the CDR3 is TGCAGTGCAACGGGACAGTTCAATCAGCCCCAGCATTTT. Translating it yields CSATGQFNQPQHF.

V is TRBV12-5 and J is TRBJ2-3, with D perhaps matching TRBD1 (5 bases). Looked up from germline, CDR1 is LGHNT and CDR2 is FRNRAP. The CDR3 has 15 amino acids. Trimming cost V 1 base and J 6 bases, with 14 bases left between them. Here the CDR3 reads CASGLGDRPADTQYF. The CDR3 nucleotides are TGTGCTAGTGGTTTGGGCGACAGACCCGCGGATACGCAGTATTTT.

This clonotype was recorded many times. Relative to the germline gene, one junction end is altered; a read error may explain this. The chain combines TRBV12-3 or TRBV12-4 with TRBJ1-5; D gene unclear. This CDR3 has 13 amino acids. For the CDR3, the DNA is TGTGCCAGCAGCTTAGGTAGCAATCAGCCCCAGCATTTT. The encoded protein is CASSLGSNQPQHF.

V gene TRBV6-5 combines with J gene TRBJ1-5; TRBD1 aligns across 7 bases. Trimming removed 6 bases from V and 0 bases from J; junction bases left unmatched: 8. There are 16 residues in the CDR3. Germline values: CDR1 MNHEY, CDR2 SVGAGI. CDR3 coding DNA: TGTGCCAGCAGCCCGGACAGGACGTATAGCAATCAGCCCCAGCATTTT. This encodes CASSPDRTYSNQPQHF.